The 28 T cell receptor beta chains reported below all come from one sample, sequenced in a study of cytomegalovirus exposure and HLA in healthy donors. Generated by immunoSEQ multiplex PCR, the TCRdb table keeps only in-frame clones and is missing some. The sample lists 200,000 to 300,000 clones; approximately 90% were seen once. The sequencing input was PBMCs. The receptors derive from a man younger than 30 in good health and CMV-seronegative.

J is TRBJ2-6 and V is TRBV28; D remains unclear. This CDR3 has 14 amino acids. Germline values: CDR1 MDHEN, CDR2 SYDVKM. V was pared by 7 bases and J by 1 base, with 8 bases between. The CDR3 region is CASTPTSGANVLTF. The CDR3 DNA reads TGTGCCAGCACCCCGACTTCTGGGGCCAACGTCCTGACTTTC.

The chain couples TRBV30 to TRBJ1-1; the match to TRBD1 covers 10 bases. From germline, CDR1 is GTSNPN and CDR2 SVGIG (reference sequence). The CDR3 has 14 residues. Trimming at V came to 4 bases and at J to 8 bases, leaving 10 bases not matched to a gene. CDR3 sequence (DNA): TGTGCCTGGACCACGGGACAGGGGTTTCCAGAAGCTTTCTTT. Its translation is CAWTTGQGFPEAFF.

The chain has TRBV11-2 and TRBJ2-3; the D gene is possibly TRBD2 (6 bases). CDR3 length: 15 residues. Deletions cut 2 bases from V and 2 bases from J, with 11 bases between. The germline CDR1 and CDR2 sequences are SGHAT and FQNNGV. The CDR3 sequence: CASSLSWTTTDTQYF. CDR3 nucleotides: TGTGCCAGCAGCTTATCTTGGACTACCACAGATACGCAGTATTTT.

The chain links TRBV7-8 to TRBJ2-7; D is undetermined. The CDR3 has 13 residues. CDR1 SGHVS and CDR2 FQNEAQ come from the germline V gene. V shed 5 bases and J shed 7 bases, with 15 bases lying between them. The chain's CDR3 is CASSPRITREQYF. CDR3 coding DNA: TGTGCCAGCAGCCCCCGAATTACGCGGGAGCAGTACTTC.

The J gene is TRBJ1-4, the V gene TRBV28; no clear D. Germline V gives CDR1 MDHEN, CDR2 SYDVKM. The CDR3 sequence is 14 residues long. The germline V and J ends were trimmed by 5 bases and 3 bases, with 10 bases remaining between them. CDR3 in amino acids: CASSGGAANEKLFF. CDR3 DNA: TGTGCCAGCAGTGGAGGAGCCGCTAATGAAAAACTGTTTTTT.

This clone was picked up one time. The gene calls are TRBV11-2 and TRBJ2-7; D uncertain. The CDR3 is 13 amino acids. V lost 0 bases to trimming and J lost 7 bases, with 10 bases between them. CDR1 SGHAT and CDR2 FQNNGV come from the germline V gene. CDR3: CASSLDPSREQYF. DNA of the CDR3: TGTGCCAGCAGCTTAGACCCCTCACGGGAGCAGTACTTC.

CDR3 sequence reads: CASSSLRASRIYEQYF. The CDR3 region has the DNA TGTGCCAGCAGCTCCCTTCGAGCTAGCAGAATCTACGAGCAGTACTTC. The V gene is TRBV5-6, the J gene TRBJ2-7; tentatively, D is TRBD2 (5 bases). The CDR3 runs to 16 residues. V lost 3 bases, J lost 3 bases, and 19 bases lay in between. In germline, CDR1 is SGHDT, CDR2 YYEEEE.

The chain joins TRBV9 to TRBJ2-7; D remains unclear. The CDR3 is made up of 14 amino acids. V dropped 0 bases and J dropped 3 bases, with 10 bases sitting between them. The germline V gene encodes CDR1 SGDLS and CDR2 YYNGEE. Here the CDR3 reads CASSVGAELYEQYF. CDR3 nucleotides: TGTGCCAGCAGCGTAGGTGCGGAGCTCTACGAGCAGTACTTC. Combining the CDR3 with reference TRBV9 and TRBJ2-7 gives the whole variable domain DSGVTQTPKHLITATGQRVTLRCSPRSGDLSVYWYQQSLDQGLQFLIQYYNGEERAKGNILERFSAQQFPDLHSELNLSSLELGDSALYFCASSVGAELYEQYFGPGTRLTVT.

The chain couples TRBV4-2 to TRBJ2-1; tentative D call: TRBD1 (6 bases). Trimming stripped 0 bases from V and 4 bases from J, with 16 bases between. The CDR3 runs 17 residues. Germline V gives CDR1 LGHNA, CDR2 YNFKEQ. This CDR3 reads CASSQEWRTDYYNEQFF. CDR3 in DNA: TGTGCCAGCAGCCAAGAATGGAGGACAGATTATTACAATGAGCAGTTCTTC.

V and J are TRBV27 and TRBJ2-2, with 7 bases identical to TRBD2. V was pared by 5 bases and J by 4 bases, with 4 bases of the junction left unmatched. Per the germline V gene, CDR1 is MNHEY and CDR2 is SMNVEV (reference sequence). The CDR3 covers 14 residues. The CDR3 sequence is CASSPGLRTGELFF. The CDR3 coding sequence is TGTGCCAGCAGTCCGGGACTACGCACCGGGGAGCTGTTTTTT.

The CDR3 DNA follows: TGTGCCAGCGGCCCTTGGCAGGCCCTAGCCAAAAACATTCAGTACTTC. Translation gives CASGPWQALAKNIQYF. The rearrangement joins TRBV28 to TRBJ2-4, with unresolved D. From germline, CDR1 is MDHEN and CDR2 SYDVKM. The CDR3 length is 16 residues. The ends were cut back, 8 bases at V and 0 bases at J, with 17 bases in the middle.

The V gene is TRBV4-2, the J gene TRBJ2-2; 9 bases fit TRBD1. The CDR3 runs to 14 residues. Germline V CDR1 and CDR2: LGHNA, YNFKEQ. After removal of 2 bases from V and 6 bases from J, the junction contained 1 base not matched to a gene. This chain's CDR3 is CASSQWDRAGELFF. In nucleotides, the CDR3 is TGTGCCAGCAGCCAATGGGACAGGGCCGGGGAGCTGTTTTTT.

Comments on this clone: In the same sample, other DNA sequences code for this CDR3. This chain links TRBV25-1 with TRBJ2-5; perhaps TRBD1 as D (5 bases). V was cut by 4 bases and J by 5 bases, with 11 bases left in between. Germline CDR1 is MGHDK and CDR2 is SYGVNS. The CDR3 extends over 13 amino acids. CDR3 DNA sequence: TGTGCCAGCAGTGGTACAGGTGAGGAGACCCAGTACTTC. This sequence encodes CASSGTGEETQYF.

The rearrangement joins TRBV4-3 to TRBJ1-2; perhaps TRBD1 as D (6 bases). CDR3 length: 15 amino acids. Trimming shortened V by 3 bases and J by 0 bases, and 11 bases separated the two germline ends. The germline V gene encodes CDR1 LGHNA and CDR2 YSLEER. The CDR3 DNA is TGCGCCAGCAGCCAGTCGGGACAATCTAACTATGGCTACACCTTC. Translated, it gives CASSQSGQSNYGYTF.

CDR3 DNA: TGTGCCAGCAGGACAGGGGGTGGGTCCACACAGCATTTT. Translated: CASRTGGGSTQHF. J is TRBJ1-5 and V is TRBV6-1; 9 bases line up with TRBD1. The germline gives CDR1 MNHNS, CDR2 SASEGT. V dropped 6 bases and J dropped 13; count of bases not matched to a gene: 10. CDR3 size: 13 residues.

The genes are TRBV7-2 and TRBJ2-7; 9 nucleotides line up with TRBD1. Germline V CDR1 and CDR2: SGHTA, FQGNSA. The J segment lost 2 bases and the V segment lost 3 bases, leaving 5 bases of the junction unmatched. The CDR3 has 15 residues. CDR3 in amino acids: CASSFPGQGAYEQYF. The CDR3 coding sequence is TGTGCCAGCAGCTTTCCGGGACAGGGAGCCTACGAGCAGTACTTC.

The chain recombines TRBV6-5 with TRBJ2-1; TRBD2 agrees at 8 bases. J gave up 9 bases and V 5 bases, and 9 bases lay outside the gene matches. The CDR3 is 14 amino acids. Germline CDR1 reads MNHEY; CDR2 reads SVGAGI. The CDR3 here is CASSAGTSTTEQFF. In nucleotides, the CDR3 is TGTGCCAGCAGTGCCGGGACTAGTACAACTGAGCAGTTCTTC.

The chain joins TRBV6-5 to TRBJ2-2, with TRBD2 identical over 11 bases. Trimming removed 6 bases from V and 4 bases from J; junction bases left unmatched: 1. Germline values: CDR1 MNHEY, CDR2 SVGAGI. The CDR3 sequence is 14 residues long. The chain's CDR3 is CASRLAGGTGELFF. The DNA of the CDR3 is TGTGCCAGCAGGCTAGCGGGAGGCACCGGGGAGCTGTTTTTT.

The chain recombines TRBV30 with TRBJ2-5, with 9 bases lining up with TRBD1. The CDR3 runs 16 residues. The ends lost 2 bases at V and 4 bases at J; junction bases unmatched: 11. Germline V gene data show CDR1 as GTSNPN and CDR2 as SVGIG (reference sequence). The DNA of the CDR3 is TGTGCCTGGAGTCTGAGGGACAGGGAAGAGGGAGAGACCCAGTACTTC. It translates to CAWSLRDREEGETQYF.

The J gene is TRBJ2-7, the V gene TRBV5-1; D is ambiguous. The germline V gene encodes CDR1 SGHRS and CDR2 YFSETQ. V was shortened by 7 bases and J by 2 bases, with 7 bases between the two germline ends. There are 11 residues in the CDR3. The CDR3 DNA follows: TGCGCCAGCTCGTCAGCCTACGAGCAGTACTTC. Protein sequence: CASSSAYEQYF.

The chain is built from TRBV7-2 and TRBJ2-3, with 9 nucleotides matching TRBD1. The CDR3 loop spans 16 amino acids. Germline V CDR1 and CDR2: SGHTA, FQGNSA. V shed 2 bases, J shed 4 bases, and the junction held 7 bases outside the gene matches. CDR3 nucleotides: TGTGCCAGCAGCTTACAAGGGACAGGGCTGGCAGATACGCAGTATTTT. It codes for CASSLQGTGLADTQYF.

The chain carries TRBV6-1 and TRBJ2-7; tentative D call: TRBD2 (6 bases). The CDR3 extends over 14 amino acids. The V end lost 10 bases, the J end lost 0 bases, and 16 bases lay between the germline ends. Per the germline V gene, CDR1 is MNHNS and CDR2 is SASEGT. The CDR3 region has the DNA TGTGCCACCCGGAGGGCTAGCGACTCCTACGAGCAGTACTTC. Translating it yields CATRRASDSYEQYF.

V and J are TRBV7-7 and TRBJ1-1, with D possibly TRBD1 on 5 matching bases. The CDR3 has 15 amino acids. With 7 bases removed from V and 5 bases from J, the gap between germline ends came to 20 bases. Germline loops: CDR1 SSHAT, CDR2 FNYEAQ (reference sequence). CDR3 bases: TGTGCCAGCACCGCTAAGGTGGACGGGGGAACTGAAGCTTTCTTT. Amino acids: CASTAKVDGGTEAFF.

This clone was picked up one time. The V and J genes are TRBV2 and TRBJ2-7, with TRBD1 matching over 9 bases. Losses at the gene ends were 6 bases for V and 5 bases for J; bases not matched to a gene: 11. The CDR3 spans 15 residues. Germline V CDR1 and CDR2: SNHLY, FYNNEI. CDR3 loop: CASRGDRVQIHEQYF. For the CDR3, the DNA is TGTGCCAGCAGGGGGGACAGGGTGCAAATCCACGAGCAGTACTTC.

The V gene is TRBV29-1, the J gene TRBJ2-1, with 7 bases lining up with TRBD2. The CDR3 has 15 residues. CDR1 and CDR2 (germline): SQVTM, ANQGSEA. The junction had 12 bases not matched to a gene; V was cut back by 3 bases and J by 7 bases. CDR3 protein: CSVEVVRELWNEQFF. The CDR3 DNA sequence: TGCAGCGTTGAGGTTGTGCGGGAGTTATGGAATGAGCAGTTCTTC.

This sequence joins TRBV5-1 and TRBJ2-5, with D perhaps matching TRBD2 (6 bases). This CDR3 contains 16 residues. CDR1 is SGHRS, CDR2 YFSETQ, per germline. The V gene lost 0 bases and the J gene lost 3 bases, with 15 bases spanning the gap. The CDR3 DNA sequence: TGCGCCAGCAGCTTGGTTGGCGGGGCAGTTAAAGAGACCCAGTACTTC. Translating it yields CASSLVGGAVKETQYF.

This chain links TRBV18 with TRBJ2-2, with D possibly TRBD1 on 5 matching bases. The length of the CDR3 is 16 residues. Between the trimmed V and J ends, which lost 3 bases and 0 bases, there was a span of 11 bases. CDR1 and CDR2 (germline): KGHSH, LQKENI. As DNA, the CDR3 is TGTGCCAGCTCACCGGGGCTGTTCGCGAACACCGGGGAGCTGTTTTTT. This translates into CASSPGLFANTGELFF.

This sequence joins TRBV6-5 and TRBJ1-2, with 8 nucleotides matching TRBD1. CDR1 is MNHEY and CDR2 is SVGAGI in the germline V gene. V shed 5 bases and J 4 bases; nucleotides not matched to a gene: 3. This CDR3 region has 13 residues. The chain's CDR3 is CASSQQGGYGYTF. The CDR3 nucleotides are TGTGCCAGCAGTCAACAGGGGGGCTATGGCTACACCTTC.